Listed here is a single T cell receptor beta chain. No antigen is known for it. The data derive from a study of shared clonotypes between healthy human individuals. As for the study in general: The composition of the donors was a couple of women and three men aged 18 to 49.

Measured with immunoSEQ multiplex PCR; TCRdb has only the in-frame clones, and not every one. The repertoire holds about 1.1 million clones, with roughly 80% as singletons. Study findings and constraints: The naive CD4 repertoires of four donors were compared, and around 5.1% of clonotypes were shared.

The CDR3 contains 15 residues. The J segment lost 4 bases and the V segment lost 7 bases, leaving 10 bases of the junction unmatched. Germline loops: CDR1 SGHAT, CDR2 FQNNGV. The rearrangement uses TRBV11-2 and TRBJ2-7; 10 bases are shared with TRBD2. Sequenced material: memory CD4+ T cells from PBMCs. Subset noted: CD45RA-negative fraction. This TCR derives from a man between 18 and 35 years old in good health. Some clones in this sample may be carry-over from other donors' samples. In DNA, the CDR3 is TGTGCCAGCACCTCTCTGACTAGCGGGTTTTACGAGCAGTACTTC. It specifies CASTSLTSGFYEQYF.